A selection of T cell receptor beta chains follows, all from one sample in a study of response to subunit inactivated influenza vaccine. TCRdb processed the RT-PCR reads anew with MiXCR; each CDR3 protein has one entry. The profile shows 500,000 to 750,000 distinct CDR3 sequences, about 15% of them singletons. This specimen was PBMCs from blood, taken roughly 13 days after vaccination. The receptor set was obtained from a man between 45 and 60 years old who received an inactivated influenza vaccine. Both conserved end residues are part of each CDR3. Fields, in order: J gene, CDR3 length, D gene, clone size, V gene, CDR3 DNA, CDR3 protein. A D gene is named only where the DNA matches it firmly. Clone size is stated in some rows and not others, as once, few, many or a class when expanded.

TRBJ2-6,16,.,.,TRBV30,TGTGCCTGGAGTGCTATACCGGTCCCTGGGGCCAACGTCCTGACTTTC,CAWSAIPVPGANVLTF
TRBJ1-1,13,.,few,TRBV6-2/TRBV6-3,TGTGCCAGCAGTTCCTCGTTAGAGGGTCCGGCTTTCTTT,CASSSSLEGPAFF
TRBJ1-2,14,.,few,TRBV19,TGTGCCAGTAGTCTTGGACACTGGACCTATGGCTACACCTTC,CASSLGHWTYGYTF
TRBJ2-2,13,TRBD2,.,TRBV7-9,TGTGCCAGGGGACTAGCGGGAGCCGGGGAGCTGTTTTTT,CARGLAGAGELFF
TRBJ2-1,16,.,.,TRBV14,TGTGCCAGCAGCCAAGGGACAGCGGGGACCTACAATGAGCAGTTCTTC,CASSQGTAGTYNEQFF
TRBJ2-3,15,TRBD1,.,TRBV7-9,TGTGCCAGCTCCGACAGGGCTACTAGCACAGATACGCAGTATTTT,CASSDRATSTDTQYF
TRBJ2-1,20,TRBD2,few,TRBV10-3,TGTGCCATCAGTGGGGTATTAAATTCTAGCGGAGGCGGTTTATACGGTGAGCAGTTCTTC,CAISGVLNSSGGGLYGEQFF
TRBJ2-3,16,.,few,TRBV9,TGTGCCAGCAGCGGGGGGGACAGCACTAGCACAGATACGCAGTATTTT,CASSGGDSTSTDTQYF
TRBJ1-2,10,.,few,TRBV9,TGTGCCAGCAGCGGGATGGGCTACACCTTC,CASSGMGYTF
TRBJ2-2,15,.,.,TRBV29-1,TGCAGCGTCCCCGGACAGTTGGGGAACACCGGGGAGCTGTTTTTT,CSVPGQLGNTGELFF
TRBJ2-3,15,.,few,TRBV28,TGTGCCAGCAGTTTAAATAGCGGTAGCACAGATACGCAGTATTTT,CASSLNSGSTDTQYF
TRBJ2-3,14,.,few,TRBV4-3,TGCGCCAGCAGCCGGGGTTTGGGTCCAGATACGCAGTATTTT,CASSRGLGPDTQYF
TRBJ2-1,15,TRBD2,few,TRBV24-1,TGTGCCACCAGTGATAGACTAGCGGGAGATTTTGAGCAGTTCTTC,CATSDRLAGDFEQFF
TRBJ1-5,14,.,.,TRBV28,TGTGCCAGCAGTTTAAGGGGGGGCGGCCAGCCCCAGCATTTT,CASSLRGGGQPQHF
TRBJ1-1,14,.,.,TRBV2,TGTGCCAGCGGCGATTCAGCAGTGAACACTGAAGCTTTCTTT,CASGDSAVNTEAFF
TRBJ2-1,15,TRBD2,.,TRBV4-1,TGCGCCAGCAACCCTGGTAGCGGGGGGAGAAATGAGCAGTTCTTC,CASNPGSGGRNEQFF
TRBJ2-1,15,.,few,TRBV7-8,TGTGCCAGCAGCTTAGCGTGGGGGGGCGGCGATGAGCAGTTCTTC,CASSLAWGGGDEQFF
TRBJ2-5,15,.,.,TRBV5-5,TGTGCCAGCACCTTCGGGAGTTCAACGGCGGAGACCCAGTACTTC,CASTFGSSTAETQYF
TRBJ1-1,12,.,few,TRBV20-1,TGCAGTGCTAGTCAGGTGCCCACTGAAGCTTTCTTT,CSASQVPTEAFF
TRBJ2-5,15,TRBD1,many,TRBV29-1,TGCAGCGTTGACGGGGGTCAGGGGGCTGGTGAGACCCAGTACTTC,CSVDGGQGAGETQYF
TRBJ2-3,20,TRBD2,many,TRBV6-2/TRBV6-3,TGTGCCAGCAGTTATGACCTGGCGACTAGCGGGGCTCCCCAGGCGGATACGCAGTATTTT,CASSYDLATSGAPQADTQYF
TRBJ2-1,15,TRBD1,.,TRBV6-1,TGTGCCAGCAGCTGGGACAGGGGGCTCTACAATGAGCAGTTCTTC,CASSWDRGLYNEQFF
TRBJ2-1,14,TRBD1,few,TRBV6-2/TRBV6-3,TGTGCCAGCACCCTGACAGGGATGTACAATGAGCAGTTCTTC,CASTLTGMYNEQFF
TRBJ2-1,20,.,few,TRBV12-3/TRBV12-4,TGTGCCAGCAGTTTAGCCCGGGTGGGGATAGCTGCCCTACACTACAATGAGCAGTTCTTC,CASSLARVGIAALHYNEQFF
TRBJ2-1,15,.,few,TRBV5-8,TGTGCCAGCAGCCCCCCCGTGGGGGTCTACAATGAGCAGTTCTTC,CASSPPVGVYNEQFF
TRBJ1-1,14,.,many,TRBV3-1,TGTGCCAGCAGCCACCTTCGATTGAACACTGAAGCTTTCTTT,CASSHLRLNTEAFF
TRBJ2-2,15,TRBD1,few,TRBV11-2,TGTGCCAGCAGCACCAGGGGGCAGAGGGTCGGGGAGCTGTTTTTT,CASSTRGQRVGELFF
TRBJ2-1,16,.,.,TRBV5-1,TGCGCCAGCAGCAGAAGTACTGGGACTGGCTACAATGAGCAGTTCTTC,CASSRSTGTGYNEQFF
TRBJ2-7,13,.,few,TRBV12-3/TRBV12-4,TGTGCCAGCAGTACCGGGACGGCTCTGGAGCAGTACTTC,CASSTGTALEQYF
TRBJ2-2,15,.,many,TRBV6-1,TGTGCCACCTCCCTGCGAGGGGTCCCTCCCGGGGAGCTGTTTTTT,CATSLRGVPPGELFF
TRBJ1-2,13,TRBD1,few,TRBV15,TGTGCCACCAGCGGTAGGACAGGATATGGCTACACCTTC,CATSGRTGYGYTF
TRBJ2-3,13,.,few,TRBV2,TGTGCCAGCAGCGCCGGGCCGAGAGATACGCAGTATTTT,CASSAGPRDTQYF